This TCR beta chain was sequenced in a study of blood T cell repertoires in COVID-19. Background on the study: COVID-19 samples collected from the United States, Italy and Spain covered acute and convalescent phases. PBMCs, B-cell-depleted T cells, or T cells provided the cDNA or gDNA that made up the material.

The CDR3 contains 14 residues. Trimming left V 2 bases short and J 0 bases short, with 11 bases between. The germline CDR1 and CDR2 sequences are GTSNPN and SVGIG (reference sequence). Per the original methods: Scientists estimated how many nucleated cells there were by amplifying reference gene primers. The repertoire was sequenced with immunoSEQ multiplex PCR; TCRdb's copy has only in-frame clones and lacks some. The V and J calls and clone size come from that table; D and trimming were worked out from the DNA. Found here are about 50,000 clones, around 80% of them singletons; the top ten hold around 9.1%.

The material sequenced was peripheral blood. This clonotype was sampled from a man aged 60-69 years with acute or convalescent COVID-19. The chain recombines TRBV30 with TRBJ2-7; tentative D call: TRBD2 (6 bases). The CDR3 loop reads CAWSIPGSSYEQYF. The CDR3 DNA follows: TGTGCCTGGAGTATCCCCGGGAGCTCCTACGAGCAGTACTTC.